The 10 T cell receptor beta chains reported below all come from one sample, sequenced in a study of cytomegalovirus exposure and HLA in healthy donors. Primers: 60 Vbeta forward and 13 Jbeta reverse. TCRdb's copy holds only in-frame clones and misses some; the assay was immunoSEQ multiplex PCR. This repertoire comprises 100,000 to 150,000 clones; its ten largest clones make up roughly 2.7%. Sequencing was carried out using PBMCs. The receptor source for this set is a man aged 25 to 40 in good health and CMV-seronegative.

The rearrangement links TRBV10-3 to TRBJ1-1; D not certain. The CDR3 has 12 amino acids. V was clipped by 10 bases and J by 0 bases, with 9 bases between them. The germline CDR1 and CDR2 sequences are ENHRY and SYGVKD. The CDR3 protein is CATRGLNTEAFF. The CDR3 region has the DNA TGTGCCACACGCGGGTTGAACACTGAAGCTTTCTTT.

V gene TRBV7-9 combines with J gene TRBJ1-1, with D unclear. V was cut by 4 bases and J by 0 bases, with 6 bases left in between. The germline V gene encodes CDR1 SEHNR and CDR2 FQNEAQ (reference sequence). The CDR3 loop spans 13 amino acids. This CDR3 reads CASSSFMNTEAFF. CDR3 DNA sequence: TGTGCCAGCAGCTCATTCATGAACACTGAAGCTTTCTTT.

The chain employs TRBV5-1 and TRBJ2-3, with TRBD2 identical over 11 bases. CDR1 and CDR2 from the germline V gene are SGHRS and YFSETQ. This CDR3 region has 15 residues. Trimming removed 4 bases from V and 6 bases from J; junction bases left unmatched: 7. As DNA, the CDR3 is TGCGCCAGCAGCGATATAGCGGGAGGGCCGGATACGCAGTATTTT. It is translated as CASSDIAGGPDTQYF.

For the CDR3, the DNA is TGTGCCAGCAGTTACTCAAACGAGCAAGAGACCCAGTACTTC. The encoded protein is CASSYSNEQETQYF. The rearrangement uses TRBV6-5 and TRBJ2-5; D gene ambiguous. Germline V gene lookup returns CDR1 MNHEY and CDR2 SVGAGI. This CDR3 has 14 amino acids. The V end lost 0 bases, the J end lost 2 bases, and 7 bases lay between the germline ends.

J is TRBJ2-7 and V is TRBV27; tentatively, D is TRBD2 (6 bases). The CDR3 is 13 amino acids. Germline CDR1 and CDR2: MNHEY and SMNVEV (reference sequence). V gave up 7 bases and J gave up 6 bases, with 16 bases separating them. The CDR3 DNA reads as TGTGCCAGCATTCCCAGGCACGGGGGCGAGCAGTACTTC. The encoded protein is CASIPRHGGEQYF.

The chain links TRBV29-1 to TRBJ1-1; D not certain. The CDR3 totals 11 residues. CDR1 SQVTM and CDR2 ANQGSEA come from the germline V gene. V dropped 6 bases and J dropped 3 bases, with 8 bases sitting between them. CDR3 amino acids: CSVRHDTEAFF. CDR3 nucleotides: TGCAGCGTACGACACGACACTGAAGCTTTCTTT. Full variable domain (rest looked up from reference TRBV29-1 and TRBJ1-1): SAVISQKPSRDICQRGTSLTIQCQVDSQVTMMFWYRQQPGQSLTLIATANQGSEATYESGFVIDKFPISRPNLTFSTLTVSNMSPEDSSIYLCSVRHDTEAFFGQGTRLTVV.

The rearrangement links TRBV5-1 to TRBJ2-5; D is perhaps TRBD1 (6 bases). V was clipped by 4 bases and J by 2 bases, with 15 bases between them. The CDR3 is made up of 15 amino acids. Germline CDR1 is SGHRS and CDR2 is YFSETQ. CDR3 sequence: CASSNVLGQQETQYF. The CDR3 nucleotides are TGCGCCAGCAGCAATGTTCTAGGACAGCAAGAGACCCAGTACTTC.

This rearrangement joins TRBV4-2 to TRBJ1-1; D might be TRBD1 (5 bases). Germline CDR1 reads LGHNA; CDR2 reads YNFKEQ. V lost 4 bases to trimming and J lost 5 bases, with 17 bases between them. This CDR3 is 15 amino acids long. The chain's CDR3 is CASSPEPGLGTEAFF. The DNA of the CDR3 is TGTGCCAGCAGCCCCGAGCCGGGACTGGGGACTGAAGCTTTCTTT.

The rearrangement joins TRBV5-1 to TRBJ2-3, with TRBD2 as a possible D gene (5 bases). CDR3 length: 14 amino acids. V shed 4 bases and J shed 3 bases, with 12 bases lying between them. Germline V gene sequence: CDR1 SGHRS, CDR2 YFSETQ. In nucleotides, the CDR3 is TGCGCCAGCAGCCCGATACTAGGAACAGATACGCAGTATTTT. Translation gives CASSPILGTDTQYF. The full variable domain, its missing parts supplied by reference TRBV5-1 and TRBJ2-3, is KAGVTQTPRYLIKTRGQQVTLSCSPISGHRSVSWYQQTPGQGLQFLFEYFSETQRNKGNFPGRFSGRQFSNSRSEMNVSTLELGDSALYLCASSPILGTDTQYFGPGTRLTVL.

The chain uses TRBV5-1 and TRBJ2-1; tentative D call: TRBD2 (5 bases). The CDR3 runs to 16 residues. The V gene's germline CDR1 is SGHRS and CDR2 YFSETQ. Trimming left V 5 bases short and J 8 bases short, with 23 bases between. The CDR3: CASSRTGGLSADEQFF. CDR3 nucleotide sequence: TGCGCCAGCAGTCGAACTGGCGGACTTTCAGCAGATGAGCAGTTCTTC. Variable domain in full (rest from reference TRBV5-1 and TRBJ2-1): KAGVTQTPRYLIKTRGQQVTLSCSPISGHRSVSWYQQTPGQGLQFLFEYFSETQRNKGNFPGRFSGRQFSNSRSEMNVSTLELGDSALYLCASSRTGGLSADEQFFGPGTRLTVL.